These T cell receptor beta chains were read from a single sample in a study of a mutant IDH1 vaccine in newly diagnosed glioma. Method: immunoSEQ multiplex PCR; TCRdb's copy keeps in-frame clones and lacks some. The sample has 77,000 or so clones, about 85% seen once; the top ten hold over 0.6%. Their antigens are not known. Sequencing was performed on PBMCs, taken from a glioma patient whose treatment included an IDH1 peptide vaccine. These receptor sequences come from a woman between 50 and 59 years old with glioma. Each CDR3 is given without its conserved first and last residue. D genes are given only for firm matches.

v_call: TRBV7-9
d_call: .
j_call: TRBJ1-2
cdr3_aa: ASSLGGNYGYT

v_call: TRBV28
d_call: .
j_call: TRBJ1-1
cdr3_aa: ASSRPSTGLVVDTEAF

v_call: TRBV14
d_call: TRBD1
j_call: TRBJ2-2
cdr3_aa: ASSQGRGRLNTGELF

v_call: TRBV18
d_call: TRBD2
j_call: TRBJ2-7
cdr3_aa: ASSPTQVGGSSYEQY

v_call: TRBV6-1
d_call: .
j_call: TRBJ2-2
cdr3_aa: ASSSRSAAGGELF

v_call: TRBV7-9
d_call: .
j_call: TRBJ2-1
cdr3_aa: ASSLGAAYNEQF

v_call: TRBV10-3
d_call: .
j_call: TRBJ2-7
cdr3_aa: AISGGDTRAHEQY

v_call: TRBV5-1
d_call: .
j_call: TRBJ2-7
cdr3_aa: ASSLATSSYEQY

v_call: TRBV19
d_call: .
j_call: TRBJ2-7
cdr3_aa: ASSILSGLSYEQY

v_call: TRBV5-1
d_call: .
j_call: TRBJ1-1
cdr3_aa: ASSLKAGANTEAF

v_call: TRBV5-4
d_call: TRBD1
j_call: TRBJ2-5
cdr3_aa: ASSLDREQETQY

v_call: TRBV2
d_call: .
j_call: TRBJ2-3
cdr3_aa: ASRVVTDTQY

v_call: TRBV19
d_call: .
j_call: TRBJ2-2
cdr3_aa: ASIPGPANTGELF

v_call: TRBV4-1
d_call: .
j_call: TRBJ1-3
cdr3_aa: ASSLLEGLSGNTIY

v_call: TRBV7-9
d_call: .
j_call: TRBJ1-5
cdr3_aa: ASSLEVSNQPQH

v_call: TRBV28
d_call: TRBD1
j_call: TRBJ1-5
cdr3_aa: ASSLLRGTGGNQPQH

v_call: TRBV2
d_call: TRBD1
j_call: TRBJ1-2
cdr3_aa: ASRLEGAGGYT

v_call: TRBV27
d_call: .
j_call: TRBJ2-7
cdr3_aa: ASSSRRNRALGEQY

v_call: TRBV27
d_call: TRBD1
j_call: TRBJ1-3
cdr3_aa: ASSFRAGGAGNTIY

v_call: TRBV7-6
d_call: .
j_call: TRBJ2-3
cdr3_aa: ASSPSSDTQY

v_call: TRBV5-1
d_call: TRBD2
j_call: TRBJ2-5
cdr3_aa: ASTRTSGSVGETQY

v_call: TRBV10-1
d_call: TRBD1
j_call: TRBJ2-5
cdr3_aa: ASSEDRVQETQY

v_call: TRBV7-8
d_call: TRBD1
j_call: TRBJ1-5
cdr3_aa: ASSIQGVGQPQH

v_call: TRBV27
d_call: .
j_call: TRBJ2-5
cdr3_aa: ASSLQGGRETQY

v_call: TRBV28
d_call: TRBD1
j_call: TRBJ1-5
cdr3_aa: ASTSGQLWLPQH

v_call: TRBV27
d_call: .
j_call: TRBJ1-6
cdr3_aa: ASSDLGSSPGSYNSPLH

v_call: TRBV5-1
d_call: TRBD2
j_call: TRBJ2-1
cdr3_aa: ASSFLYSGRKTYNEQF

v_call: TRBV9
d_call: .
j_call: TRBJ2-3
cdr3_aa: ASSFRPNTDTQY

v_call: TRBV30
d_call: .
j_call: TRBJ1-6
cdr3_aa: AWAMRGGYNSPLH

v_call: TRBV5-1
d_call: .
j_call: TRBJ1-2
cdr3_aa: ATKAGGIGYGYT

v_call: TRBV6-6
d_call: .
j_call: TRBJ2-2
cdr3_aa: ASSYSRGSGELF

v_call: TRBV7-9
d_call: .
j_call: TRBJ2-2
cdr3_aa: ASSSPGGKNTGELF

v_call: TRBV11-3
d_call: TRBD2
j_call: TRBJ2-1
cdr3_aa: ASSLESSGIGEQF

v_call: TRBV28
d_call: .
j_call: TRBJ1-4
cdr3_aa: ASIPLGGSGEKLF

v_call: TRBV6-5
d_call: .
j_call: TRBJ2-6
cdr3_aa: ASSLGAPGANVLT

v_call: TRBV5-1
d_call: TRBD1
j_call: TRBJ2-5
cdr3_aa: ASSPGTGDGGETQY

v_call: TRBV2
d_call: .
j_call: TRBJ2-1
cdr3_aa: ASRRSGLVYEQF